This is a list of T cell receptor beta chains from one sample in a study of shared clonotypes between healthy human individuals. Method: immunoSEQ multiplex PCR; TCRdb's copy keeps in-frame clones and lacks some. The sample shows about 1.5 million clones, around 98% of them seen only once. Sequenced: naive CD4+ T cells sorted from blood. These receptors were collected from a man aged 25 to 40 in good health. The CDR3 runs from the conserved cysteine through the conserved F or W. Fields, in order: V gene, clone size, J gene, D gene, CDR3 DNA, CDR3 protein. The D gene is left open where the match is weak. Clone size, where shown, is once, few, many, or a class for clones that have expanded.

V: TRBV10-3
size: .
J: TRBJ2-3
D: .
DNA: TGTGCCGCAGGATCCTCCGGGAGCCCGCTGACGCAGTATTTT
CDR3: CAAGSSGSPLTQYF

V: TRBV2
size: .
J: TRBJ1-1
D: .
DNA: TGTGCCAGCAGGTATAATCGAGCTTTCTTT
CDR3: CASRYNRAFF

V: TRBV2
size: once
J: TRBJ2-1
D: TRBD1
DNA: TGTGCCAGCGACAGGGGGCTCCCCAATGAGCAGTTCTTC
CDR3: CASDRGLPNEQFF

V: TRBV4-2
size: .
J: TRBJ1-5
D: .
DNA: TGTGCCAGCAGCCAAGATCTTGAGCAGCCCCAGCATTTT
CDR3: CASSQDLEQPQHF

V: TRBV6-5
size: .
J: TRBJ1-2
D: .
DNA: TGTGCCAGCAGTTACGACCGAGGGCCTGGCTACACCTTC
CDR3: CASSYDRGPGYTF

V: TRBV2
size: once
J: TRBJ2-2
D: TRBD1
DNA: TGTGCCAGCAGACCACCCGGACAGGGAGTCGGGGAGCTGTTTTTT
CDR3: CASRPPGQGVGELFF

V: TRBV18
size: .
J: TRBJ2-1
D: TRBD2
DNA: TGTGCCAGCTCACTCATGGGAGGGCCTAAGTCCTACAATGAGCAGTTCTTC
CDR3: CASSLMGGPKSYNEQFF

V: TRBV4-1
size: .
J: TRBJ2-7
D: TRBD1
DNA: TGCGCCAGCAGCCCCGGGACAGGGAACTCCTACGAGCAGTACTTC
CDR3: CASSPGTGNSYEQYF

V: TRBV4-2
size: .
J: TRBJ2-7
D: TRBD2
DNA: TGTGCCAGCAGCCAACGACCTAGCGGGAGTAGTTACGAGCAGTACTTC
CDR3: CASSQRPSGSSYEQYF

V: TRBV5-1
size: .
J: TRBJ2-3
D: .
DNA: TGCGCCAGCAGCTTGGGCGTCAGTCCACTGTCTGATACGCAGTATTTT
CDR3: CASSLGVSPLSDTQYF

V: TRBV2
size: once
J: TRBJ2-5
D: TRBD1
DNA: TGTGCCAGCAATAAGGACAGGCCTAAAGAGACCCAGTACTTC
CDR3: CASNKDRPKETQYF

V: TRBV4-1
size: .
J: TRBJ2-1
D: .
DNA: TGCGCCAGCAGCCCCGGAGGAACCTACAATGAGCAGTTCTTC
CDR3: CASSPGGTYNEQFF

V: TRBV5-4
size: .
J: TRBJ1-4
D: .
DNA: TGTGCCAGCAGCTTTTTAGGGAAACTGTTTTTT
CDR3: CASSFLGKLFF

V: TRBV6-1
size: .
J: TRBJ1-5
D: TRBD1
DNA: TGTGCCAGCAGTGTTCTACCACGGACAGGGAAGGGTCAGCCCCAGCATTTT
CDR3: CASSVLPRTGKGQPQHF

V: TRBV7-2
size: .
J: TRBJ2-7
D: .
DNA: TGTGCCAGCAGCTTGGGTTCCTTTTACTACGAGCAGTACTTC
CDR3: CASSLGSFYYEQYF

V: TRBV10-3
size: .
J: TRBJ2-3
D: TRBD1
DNA: TGTGCCATCAGTGGGACAATGGCACAGGGGGCCCGGACGTTT
CDR3: CAISGTMAQGARTF

V: TRBV18
size: .
J: TRBJ2-7
D: .
DNA: TGTGCCAGCTCACCGCAGGTTCTGCCCTCCTACGAGCAGTACTTC
CDR3: CASSPQVLPSYEQYF

V: TRBV6-1
size: .
J: TRBJ1-1
D: .
DNA: TGTGCCAGCAGCGCGACAATCTACACTGAAGCTTTCTTT
CDR3: CASSATIYTEAFF

V: TRBV28
size: .
J: TRBJ2-1
D: TRBD2
DNA: TGTGCCAGCAGTATACTGACTAGCGTGGGGAATGAGCAGTTCTTC
CDR3: CASSILTSVGNEQFF

V: TRBV23-1
size: .
J: TRBJ2-3
D: TRBD1
DNA: TGCGCCAGCAGTCACCCGAGACAGGGCAACACAGATACGCAGTATTTT
CDR3: CASSHPRQGNTDTQYF

V: TRBV5-4
size: .
J: TRBJ2-7
D: TRBD2
DNA: TGTGCCAGCAGCTTGGCGGGGGGTAGTTCCTACGAGCAGTACTTC
CDR3: CASSLAGGSSYEQYF

V: TRBV7-2
size: .
J: TRBJ2-7
D: .
DNA: TGTGCCAGCAGCTTAATGTCGGGACTCGTAAATTCCGAGCAGTACTTC
CDR3: CASSLMSGLVNSEQYF

V: TRBV6-1
size: .
J: TRBJ2-1
D: .
DNA: TGTGCCAGCAGTGATATCTCGCGGGCTCTCTCCAATGAGCAGTTCTTC
CDR3: CASSDISRALSNEQFF

V: TRBV2
size: .
J: TRBJ2-5
D: .
DNA: TGTGCCAGCATGCGTGCGGGGCAAGAGACCCAGTACTTC
CDR3: CASMRAGQETQYF

V: TRBV30
size: .
J: TRBJ2-7
D: TRBD1
DNA: TGTGCCTGGAGTGTCTCGGACAGGGGTGGGCAGTACTTC
CDR3: CAWSVSDRGGQYF

V: TRBV5-5
size: .
J: TRBJ2-7
D: .
DNA: TGTGCCAGCAGCTTGGGACTCTACGAGCAGTACTTC
CDR3: CASSLGLYEQYF

V: TRBV6-1
size: .
J: TRBJ1-1
D: .
DNA: TGTGCCAGCAACCCCGGACAGCCGGGGACTGAAGCTTTCTTT
CDR3: CASNPGQPGTEAFF

V: TRBV5-6
size: .
J: TRBJ1-5
D: .
DNA: TGTGCCAGCAGCTTTACAGGAGATAATCAGCCCCAGCATTTT
CDR3: CASSFTGDNQPQHF

V: TRBV2
size: .
J: TRBJ2-3
D: TRBD1
DNA: TGTGCCAGCAGTCGGGACAGGGGCACAGATACGCAGTATTTT
CDR3: CASSRDRGTDTQYF

V: TRBV28
size: .
J: TRBJ1-6
D: .
DNA: TGTGCCAGCCTCTCAAAGAGAGATAATTCACCCCTCCACTTT
CDR3: CASLSKRDNSPLHF

V: TRBV13
size: .
J: TRBJ2-7
D: TRBD2
DNA: TGTGCCAGCAGCCCGAGACTAGCGGGAGTTGGGGAGCAGTACTTC
CDR3: CASSPRLAGVGEQYF

V: TRBV2
size: .
J: TRBJ1-4
D: .
DNA: TGTGCCAGCAGTGAGCGGGGGGAGGGACTGTTTTTT
CDR3: CASSERGEGLFF

V: TRBV2
size: .
J: TRBJ1-4
D: .
DNA: TGTGCCAGCAGAGCCTCGGGGATTGGTGATGAAAAACTGTTTTTT
CDR3: CASRASGIGDEKLFF

V: TRBV5-4
size: .
J: TRBJ1-2
D: TRBD1
DNA: TGTGCCAGCAGTTCTCGACAGGGGACTGGCTATGGCTACACCTTC
CDR3: CASSSRQGTGYGYTF

V: TRBV18
size: .
J: TRBJ2-4
D: .
DNA: TGTGCCAGCTCACCACCAGACAGGTCAAACATTCAGTACTTC
CDR3: CASSPPDRSNIQYF

V: TRBV2
size: once
J: TRBJ2-7
D: .
DNA: TGTGCCATCACCGGGGCCCCAGTTGGGGAGCAGTACTTC
CDR3: CAITGAPVGEQYF

V: TRBV6-1
size: .
J: TRBJ2-4
D: .
DNA: TGTGCCAGCAGTGAAGCGTGGGACTTCCTTAGCCCCCTGTCCATTCAGTACTTC
CDR3: CASSEAWDFLSPLSIQYF

V: TRBV11-2
size: .
J: TRBJ2-1
D: TRBD2
DNA: TGTGCCAGCAGCTTAGAAGCGGGAGCTTTCGATGAGCAGTTCTTC
CDR3: CASSLEAGAFDEQFF

V: TRBV28
size: .
J: TRBJ2-3
D: .
DNA: TGTGCCAGCAACCCCTTCGGAGTCCCAGATACGCAGTATTTT
CDR3: CASNPFGVPDTQYF

V: TRBV15
size: .
J: TRBJ2-3
D: TRBD2
DNA: TGTGCCACCAGTAGGGGCCCGGGACTAGCGGACACAGATACGCAGTATTTT
CDR3: CATSRGPGLADTDTQYF

V: TRBV4-3
size: .
J: TRBJ2-7
D: TRBD2
DNA: TGCGCCAGCAGCCAAGATTGGGCTAGCGGGAGTTGGTTATACGAGCAGTACTTC
CDR3: CASSQDWASGSWLYEQYF

V: TRBV4-1
size: .
J: TRBJ1-5
D: .
DNA: TGCGCCAGCAGCCAAGTGGAAGTCGGGGGGCCGGGCAATCAGCCCCAGCATTTT
CDR3: CASSQVEVGGPGNQPQHF

V: TRBV29-1
size: once
J: TRBJ1-2
D: .
DNA: TGCAGCGTTCTGGCAGGACGAGGCTACACCTTC
CDR3: CSVLAGRGYTF

V: TRBV29-1
size: .
J: TRBJ2-5
D: .
DNA: TGCAGCGTTGAACGTCTAGGGGAGACCCAGTACTTC
CDR3: CSVERLGETQYF

V: TRBV10-3
size: .
J: TRBJ2-3
D: .
DNA: TGTGCCATCAGAATATCTAGCGCTTCTAGCACAGATACGCAGTATTTT
CDR3: CAIRISSASSTDTQYF

V: TRBV28
size: once
J: TRBJ2-2
D: .
DNA: TGTGCCAGCAGAGGTCACGGGGAGCTGTTTTTT
CDR3: CASRGHGELFF

V: TRBV5-1
size: .
J: TRBJ2-1
D: TRBD1
DNA: TGCGCCAGCAGCTTGGGATACAGGGGGCGCGAGCAGTTCTTC
CDR3: CASSLGYRGREQFF

V: TRBV9
size: .
J: TRBJ1-5
D: .
DNA: TGTGCCAGCAGCGTAGAAGGAGGGACACGGCATCAGCCCCAGCATTTT
CDR3: CASSVEGGTRHQPQHF

V: TRBV6-6
size: .
J: TRBJ1-2
D: .
DNA: TGTGCCAGCATCAACGGGGGGGTTGACTATGGCTACACCTTC
CDR3: CASINGGVDYGYTF

V: TRBV11-2
size: .
J: TRBJ2-3
D: .
DNA: TGTGCCAGCAGCTCCCCCCCCCAGGCGCGGCGGGCAGATACGCAGTATTTT
CDR3: CASSSPPQARRADTQYF

V: TRBV19
size: .
J: TRBJ2-5
D: TRBD1
DNA: TGTGCCAGTAGTTCGCCAAGGGACAGGGGGCGGGAGACCCAGTACTTC
CDR3: CASSSPRDRGRETQYF

V: TRBV28
size: .
J: TRBJ1-1
D: .
DNA: TGTGCCAGCAGGGCTAACAGGGCGTGGGGCACTGAAGCTTTCTTT
CDR3: CASRANRAWGTEAFF